This TCR beta chain appears in the sequencing data of a study of CD8 T cells in Susac syndrome. Overall study: Active disease was present in more than 5 of the sequenced Susac syndrome patients, and remission in under 10. Patients with Susac syndrome were therapy-naive, treated with corticosteroids, or treated with intravenous immunoglobulin alone when blood was collected.

The CDR3 totals 14 residues. Germline V gene data show CDR1 as SQVTM and CDR2 as ANQGSEA. V lost 4 bases, J lost 2 bases, and 11 bases lay in between. With random hexamers, roughly 0.5 to 1 ug RNA was reverse transcribed. It was immunoSEQ multiplex PCR that amplified TCR beta CDR3 across 54 Vbeta and 13 Jbeta. One entry per CDR3 protein results from TCRdb running MiXCR on the immunoSEQ multiplex PCR reads. This table has about 140,000 distinct CDR3 sequences, 95% appearing once. The CD8+ and CD4+ T cells were isolated magnetically using a negative isolation approach, whereas the TEMRA cells were enriched by FACS.

This sequence originates from a human donor with Susac syndrome. The sequencing sample was made of CD4+ T cells from PBMCs. The V call is TRBV29-1, the J call TRBJ2-2, with D unclear. The CDR3 spells CSVVLVINTGELFF. The CDR3 DNA sequence: TGCAGCGTTGTACTGGTCATCAACACCGGGGAGCTGTTTTTT.